These T cell receptor beta chains were read from a single sample in a study of beta chain features in type 1 diabetes. Here immunoSEQ multiplex PCR was the method, and the copy in TCRdb shows in-frame clones only, minus some. Of 300,000 to 450,000 clones in the sample, about 12% are singletons; the top ten hold 0.015% to 0.02%. Sequenced input: naive CD4+ T cells from blood. The source is a man between 18 and 35 years old in good health. CDR3s include the opening cysteine and the closing phenylalanine or tryptophan. A D gene is named only where the DNA matches it firmly. The listing skips clone size in some rows; elsewhere it reads once, few, many or a size class.

j_gene | d_gene | abundance | v_gene | CDR3nt | CDR3aa
TRBJ2-3 | TRBD2 | . | TRBV7-2 | TGTGCCAGCAGCCTAGTGGGGACTACCAAAGATACGCAGTATTTT | CASSLVGTTKDTQYF
TRBJ2-7 | TRBD2 | . | TRBV30 | TGTGCCTGGAGTAGGGGGGGGACTAGCGGATACGAGCAGTACTTC | CAWSRGGTSGYEQYF
TRBJ1-4 | . | few | TRBV7-9 | TGTGCCAGCAGCCAAGTGGGCCTCGAGGGTGAAAAACTGTTTTTT | CASSQVGLEGEKLFF
TRBJ2-5 | . | . | TRBV28 | TGTGCCAGCAGTTCAGACAGACAAGAGACCCAGTACTTC | CASSSDRQETQYF
TRBJ1-2 | . | few | TRBV5-1 | TGCGCCAGCAGCTTGACAGGCCCTAGCTATGGCTACACCTTC | CASSLTGPSYGYTF
TRBJ2-7 | . | few | TRBV14 | TGTGCCAGCAGCCTGCGGCGGGGGCTAATCTACGAGCAGTACTTC | CASSLRRGLIYEQYF
TRBJ2-1 | TRBD1 | . | TRBV30 | TGTGCCTGGAGTAAAAGACAGGGGGCGTTCTATGAGCAGTTCTTC | CAWSKRQGAFYEQFF
TRBJ1-2 | . | . | TRBV29-1 | TGCAGCGTTGCAGACCTCGTTGGCTACACCTTC | CSVADLVGYTF
TRBJ1-2 | TRBD1 | few | TRBV7-2 | TGTGCCAGCAGCGTTTGGGGACAGGGGGCTACTTACTATGGCTACACCTTC | CASSVWGQGATYYGYTF
TRBJ2-6 | TRBD1 | few | TRBV18 | TGTGCCAGCTCACCACCGTCCAGGGGGCGCGAAACTTTC | CASSPPSRGRETF
TRBJ1-5 | TRBD1 | few | TRBV19 | TGTGCCAGTAGTCAGGCCGGGACAGCCAATCAGCCCCAGCATTTT | CASSQAGTANQPQHF
TRBJ1-2 | . | few | TRBV18 | TGTGCCAGCTCACCACGGATTGCAGGGTATGGCTACACCTTC | CASSPRIAGYGYTF
TRBJ1-4 | TRBD1 | . | TRBV30 | TGTGCCTGGAGTGACCGCAGGGGGATAGGTGAAAAACTGTTTTTT | CAWSDRRGIGEKLFF
TRBJ2-3 | . | . | TRBV2 | TGTGCCAGCAGTGACGGGGTGACAGATACGCAGTATTTT | CASSDGVTDTQYF
TRBJ2-5 | TRBD2 | . | TRBV10-3 | TGTGCCACCGGGGGGGGTCGTGAGGAGACCCAGTACTTC | CATGGGREETQYF
TRBJ1-1 | . | . | TRBV7-9 | TGTGCCAGCAGCTTGGCGGGGATTGAGGGAGCTTTCTTT | CASSLAGIEGAFF
TRBJ2-3 | TRBD2 | . | TRBV29-1 | TGCAGCGCCCAACGGCTAGCGGATAGCACAGATACGCAGTATTTT | CSAQRLADSTDTQYF
TRBJ2-5 | . | few | TRBV7-3 | TGTGCCAGCAGCTTAAATATGGGGGCGGAGACCCAGTACTTC | CASSLNMGAETQYF
TRBJ2-7 | . | few | TRBV29-1 | TGCAGCGTTGATGCTGGCAGGGGTGCCTACGAGCAGTACTTC | CSVDAGRGAYEQYF
TRBJ2-7 | . | . | TRBV29-1 | TGCAGCGTTGGTCCCCTCCACGAGCAGTACTTC | CSVGPLHEQYF
TRBJ1-5 | . | . | TRBV28 | TGTGCCAGCAGTACCCCGGTTATCAATCAGCCCCAGCATTTT | CASSTPVINQPQHF
TRBJ1-2 | . | few | TRBV28 | TGTGCCAGCAGTTTATATACAGCCCACACCTTC | CASSLYTAHTF
TRBJ2-5 | TRBD2 | . | TRBV28 | TGTGCCAGCAGTTTTGCTAGCGGAGGTCAAGAGACCCAGTACTTC | CASSFASGGQETQYF
TRBJ1-4 | . | few | TRBV9 | TGTGCCAGCAGCGTAGCTACTGCAAAACTGTTTTTT | CASSVATAKLFF
TRBJ2-3 | TRBD1 | . | TRBV19 | TGTGCCAGTAGTATAGGGGACAGGGGGCCAGATACGCAGTATTTT | CASSIGDRGPDTQYF
TRBJ1-2 | TRBD1 | . | TRBV4-2 | TGTGCCAGCAGCCAAAAGGGGGCCTATGGCTACACCTTC | CASSQKGAYGYTF
TRBJ2-1 | . | . | TRBV4-2 | TGTGCCAGCCGCCTAGAGGTGAGCTCCTACAATGAGCAGTTCTTC | CASRLEVSSYNEQFF
TRBJ2-2 | . | few | TRBV4-3 | TGCGCCAGCAGCCAAGAGTACAGTCGGACCGGGGAGCTGTTTTTT | CASSQEYSRTGELFF
TRBJ1-2 | TRBD1 | . | TRBV19 | TGTGCCAGTAGTATAGACGGGACAGGATTTAACTATGGCTACACCTTC | CASSIDGTGFNYGYTF
TRBJ2-6 | . | few | TRBV7-9 | TGTGCCAGCAGCTTAGAGAGGGGGTCTGGGGCCAACGTCCTGACTTTC | CASSLERGSGANVLTF
TRBJ2-2 | . | . | TRBV4-3 | TGCGCCAGCAGCCTGCGGCCCCGGGACGGGGAGCTGTTTTTT | CASSLRPRDGELFF
TRBJ1-1 | TRBD1 | few | TRBV29-1 | TGCAGCGGGACAGGGAGCACTGAAGCTTTCTTT | CSGTGSTEAFF
TRBJ1-1 | . | . | TRBV6-5 | TGTGCCAGCAGTTACTCGAGGGTTTTGGGGAACACTGAAGCTTTCTTT | CASSYSRVLGNTEAFF
TRBJ2-7 | TRBD2 | . | TRBV28 | TGTGCCAGCAGTTCCAATAGCGGGGGCCCTTCCTACGAGCAGTACTTC | CASSSNSGGPSYEQYF
TRBJ2-5 | . | . | TRBV4-1 | TGCGCCAGTTCCACCCCTGGACAGAAAGAGACCCAGTACTTC | CASSTPGQKETQYF
TRBJ2-1 | TRBD2 | . | TRBV30 | TGTGCCTCGAGCGGGAGGGCCTTCAATGAGCAGTTCTTC | CASSGRAFNEQFF
TRBJ1-1 | TRBD1 | . | TRBV2 | TGTGCCAGCAGCGAGGACAGGGGGCTAACTGAAGCTTTCTTT | CASSEDRGLTEAFF
TRBJ1-5 | TRBD1 | few | TRBV19 | TGTGCCAGTAATACAGGGGGTAATCAGCCCCAGCATTTT | CASNTGGNQPQHF
TRBJ2-7 | TRBD2 | . | TRBV7-9 | TGTGCCAGCAGCTTGCGGGGGGCGGGGGCGGATGAGCAGTACTTC | CASSLRGAGADEQYF
TRBJ1-5 | . | . | TRBV19 | TGTGCCAGTAGTATCCGTGGCGGCAGCAATCAGCCCCAGCATTTT | CASSIRGGSNQPQHF
TRBJ2-3 | TRBD2 | few | TRBV7-9 | TGTGCCAGCAGCTTACTAGCGGGAGGGTCCACAGATACGCAGTATTTT | CASSLLAGGSTDTQYF
TRBJ2-3 | . | . | TRBV11-3 | TGTGCCAGCAGCTTAGGAGCGGGTCGCACAGATACGCAGTATTTT | CASSLGAGRTDTQYF
TRBJ2-7 | TRBD1 | few | TRBV27 | TGTGCCAGCAGTTTAGCGGGACAGGGGATGTACGAGCAGTACTTC | CASSLAGQGMYEQYF
TRBJ2-7 | . | . | TRBV7-6 | TGTGCCAGCAGCCACCCTATGCACTACGAGCAGTACTTC | CASSHPMHYEQYF
TRBJ2-7 | . | . | TRBV5-1 | TGCGCCAGCAGCTTGGCCACAGGCAGCTCCTACGAGCAGTACTTC | CASSLATGSSYEQYF
TRBJ2-3 | TRBD2 | . | TRBV7-2 | TGTGCCAGCAGCTCGCGGGGGAGCACAGATACGCAGTATTTT | CASSSRGSTDTQYF
TRBJ1-5 | . | few | TRBV30 | TGTGCCTGGAGTGTACGCAGGGGCGGACAGCCCCAGCATTTT | CAWSVRRGGQPQHF
TRBJ1-4 | TRBD1 | . | TRBV28 | TGTGCCAGCAATCTTCCGGGACAGCCACTGTTTTTT | CASNLPGQPLFF
TRBJ2-2 | . | . | TRBV7-9 | TGTGCCAGCAGCTGGGGTAGCGGGAACACCGGGGAGCTGTTTTTT | CASSWGSGNTGELFF
TRBJ2-3 | . | many | TRBV15 | TGTGCCACCAGTCGGGCAGAGGGTACGCAGTATTTT | CATSRAEGTQYF
TRBJ2-7 | TRBD1 | . | TRBV6-5 | TGTGCCAGCGGGACAGGGACCTACGAGCAGTACTTC | CASGTGTYEQYF
TRBJ1-1 | . | . | TRBV30 | TGTGCCTGGATGTTAGGGCCGGGGGAAGCTTTCTTT | CAWMLGPGEAFF
TRBJ2-1 | TRBD2 | few | TRBV7-3 | TGTGCCAGCAGCTGGGTGGCTAGCGGGAGTAATGAGCAGTTCTTC | CASSWVASGSNEQFF
TRBJ2-2 | TRBD2 | few | TRBV29-1 | TGCAGCGTCCAAGGACTAGCGGGGAACACCGGGGAGCTGTTTTTT | CSVQGLAGNTGELFF
TRBJ1-2 | . | . | TRBV18 | TGTGCCAGCTCACTTCCGGAGCGTGGCTACACCTTC | CASSLPERGYTF